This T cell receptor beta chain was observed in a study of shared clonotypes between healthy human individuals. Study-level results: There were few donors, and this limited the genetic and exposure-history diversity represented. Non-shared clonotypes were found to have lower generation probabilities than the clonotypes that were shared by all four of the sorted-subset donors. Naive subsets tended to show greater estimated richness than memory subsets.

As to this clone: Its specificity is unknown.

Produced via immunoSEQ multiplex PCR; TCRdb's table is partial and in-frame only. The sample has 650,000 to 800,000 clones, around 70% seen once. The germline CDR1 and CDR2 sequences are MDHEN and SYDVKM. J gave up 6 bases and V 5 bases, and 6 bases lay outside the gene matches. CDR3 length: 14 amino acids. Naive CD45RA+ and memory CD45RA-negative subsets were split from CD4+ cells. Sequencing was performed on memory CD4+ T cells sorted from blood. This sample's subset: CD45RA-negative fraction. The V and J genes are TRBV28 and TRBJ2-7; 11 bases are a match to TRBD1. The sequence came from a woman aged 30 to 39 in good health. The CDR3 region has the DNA TGTGCCAGCAGTCCGCGGACAGGGGGCTCCGAGCAGTACTTC. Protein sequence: CASSPRTGGSEQYF.